This T cell receptor beta chain was documented in a study of blood T cell repertoires in COVID-19. For the study at large: The study drew acute and convalescent COVID-19 samples from the United States, Italy and Spain. Sample material is recorded as cDNA or gDNA derived from T cells, B-cell-depleted T cells, or PBMCs.

The ends lost 2 bases at V and 5 bases at J; junction bases unmatched: 9. Germline V gene data show CDR1 as MNHNS and CDR2 as SASEGT. The CDR3 has 16 amino acids. In the authors' workflow: Scientists estimated how many nucleated cells there were by amplifying reference gene primers. Using immunoSEQ multiplex PCR, the repertoire was profiled, and TCRdb retains in-frame clones only, with some absent. V and J calls and clone size are those listed in that table; D and trimming were worked out from the DNA. The sample yields about 150,000 clones, 80% seen once. This clone was counted only a few times. The material sequenced was peripheral blood. The TCR comes from a man aged 60-69 years with acute or convalescent COVID-19. The genes are TRBV6-1 and TRBJ2-4; 7 bases match TRBD2. The CDR3 DNA reads TGTGCCAGCAGTGAATGGCTCTCGGGGAGGGAAAACATTCAGTACTTC. Translating it yields CASSEWLSGRENIQYF.